Reported below is one T cell receptor beta chain. Its cognate antigen has yet to be identified. Base qualities are missing; no much larger clone stands one base away. Synthetic TCR analog templates were spiked into each PCR to estimate absolute template abundance from read counts. The immunoSEQ assay was used to amplify TCRbeta CDR3 regions from genomic DNA with bias-controlled V and J gene primers. Sequencing of rearranged TCRbeta segments was done at approximately 20X coverage. In the source study's methods: Sequencing errors were corrected by clustering and CDR3s were annotated against IMGT to assign V, D and J genes. Downstream analyses used only productive TCRbeta rearrangements, leaving out any out-of-frame or stop-codon sequences. To compute clonality, Shannon entropy was normalized by the log of the number of unique productive sequences and then subtracted from one. Clones differing between time points or between blood and tumor were identified using Fisher's exact test with Benjamini-Hochberg correction, with an adjusted p below 0.01 applied as the threshold. In its TCRdb copy, this immuneACCESS table keeps in-frame sequences only and misses some clones. Where compared with another copy, unresolved V genes explain less than half of these, and the others have no known cause. Clone size and V and J calls were adopted from that table, with D and trimming inferred from the DNA. Here the sample has tens of thousands of clones; around nine tenths occur a single time. Clones ranked in the top ten supply around 10% of the sample.

The time point label on this specimen signifies: peripheral blood 6 weeks after treatment start. The cohort included some 30 patients with locally advanced or metastatic urothelial carcinoma who were treated at Memorial Sloan Kettering on a trial protocol. Peripheral blood mononuclear cells were collected pretreatment and during treatment, with between 1 and 8 total time points obtained per patient. The Qiagen DNeasy Blood extraction kit was used to purify genomic DNA from total PBMCs and tumor samples. PBMCs were collected pretreatment and during treatment, and were isolated and stored as previously described. This specimen belongs to a study of PD-L1 blockade in urothelial cancer (dated by TCRdb to about 2017). Background for the entire study: Therapy was started at some point between 2014 and 2016 for all patients, and atezolizumab 1,200 mg was administered intravenously every 3 weeks. Progression-free survival longer than 6 months counted as durable clinical benefit, and TCR features were additionally tested against both progression-free and overall survival. Blood samples were analyzed at two time points: 3 weeks after treatment start (second dose) and 6 weeks after treatment start. Pretreatment blood TCR-seq was available for under 35 patients, at least one posttreatment blood collection was obtained for 24 patients, and tumor TCR-seq was available for 24 patients. TCR sequencing covered pretreatment tumor samples and matched, serially collected peripheral blood taken before and after atezolizumab treatment. The study, an exploratory multi-omic analysis, examined somatic, immune and clinical correlates of response to PD-L1 blockade with atezolizumab in urothelial cancer. Whole exome sequencing and RNA sequencing of pretreatment tumors were performed alongside TCR sequencing in the same patients. Blood samples yielded a median of approximately 150,000 T cells and around 83,000 unique TCRs, with median clonality about 0.08. About 90% of the roughly 29 patients were males with bladder-origin urothelial cancer, and about 60% of the 29 reported a prior smoking history. Patients had an ECOG performance status of 0 or 1 and had received between 0 and 3 prior chemotherapy regimens. Durable clinical benefit was achieved by nine patients and was not achieved by 20 patients. On the study overall, not on this receptor specifically: Because the sample size was small (n of about 27) and many exploratory analyses were performed, the results are intended to be hypothesis-generating. Among patients with durable benefit, tumor-associated TCR clones showed greater expansion in peripheral blood 3 weeks after treatment started (n ≈ 20, p = 0.022). Improved progression-free and overall survival was found to be associated with pretreatment peripheral blood TCR clonality below the median.

This receptor was taken from a man aged 55-75 years with urothelial cancer. The starting material was PBMCs, obtained around atezolizumab (anti-PD-L1) treatment.

The nucleotide sequence reads as follows: TGTGCCAGCAGCCGGACAAGCGGGGCGAACACAGATACGCAGTATTTT. It translates to CASSRTSGANTDTQYF. Here the chain combines TRBV6-4 and TRBJ2-3, with 7 bases matching TRBD2. Looking up the germline V gene yields CDR1 MRHNA and CDR2 SNTAGT. V is cut back by 6 bases and J by 2 bases, with 11 bases in the junction unmatched. Including cysteine and phenylalanine, the CDR3 has 16 amino acids. The CDR3 DNA has 48 bases and is translated from base 1.